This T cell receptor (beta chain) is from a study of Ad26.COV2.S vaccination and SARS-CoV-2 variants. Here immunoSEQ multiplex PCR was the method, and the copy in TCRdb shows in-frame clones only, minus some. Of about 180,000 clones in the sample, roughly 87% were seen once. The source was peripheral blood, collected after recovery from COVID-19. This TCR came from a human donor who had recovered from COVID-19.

CDR3 coding DNA: TGTGCAACCCCCGAGGCGGCAGGGGAAAGGAACACTGAAGCTTTCTTT. This sequence encodes CATPEAAGERNTEAFF. V gene TRBV6-4 combines with J gene TRBJ1-1, with a possible D match to TRBD1 (6 bases). CDR3 length equals 16 residues. The germline V gene has CDR1 MRHNA and CDR2 SNTAGT.